This is a list of T cell receptor beta chains from one sample in a study of blood T cell repertoires in COVID-19. The method was immunoSEQ multiplex PCR; TCRdb's version includes in-frame clones alone and lacks a portion of them. This sample has 150,000 to 200,000 clones, with roughly 94% found just once. Sequenced sample: peripheral blood. The source is a man aged 30 to 45 with COVID-19, enrolled during active disease. CDR3s include the opening cysteine and the closing phenylalanine or tryptophan. Each record gives: J gene, D gene, clone size, V gene, CDR3 DNA, CDR3 protein. The D gene is left open where the match is weak. The size of a clone is reported for some rows only, either as once, few or many, or as a class for expanded clones.

j_call: TRBJ1-2; d_call: TRBD1; clone_size: NA; v_call: TRBV6-6; cdr3_nt: TGTGCCAGCAGTGGGACAGGGGAGAATGGCTACACCTTC; cdr3_aa: CASSGTGENGYTF
j_call: TRBJ1-2; d_call: NA; clone_size: NA; v_call: TRBV12-3/TRBV12-4; cdr3_nt: TGTGCCAGCAGTCTGGACAGCTATGGCTACACCTTC; cdr3_aa: CASSLDSYGYTF
j_call: TRBJ1-2; d_call: TRBD1; clone_size: NA; v_call: TRBV29-1; cdr3_nt: TGCAGCGTTGACACGTCGACAGGGCCTAACTATGGCTACACCTTC; cdr3_aa: CSVDTSTGPNYGYTF
j_call: TRBJ1-2; d_call: TRBD1; clone_size: NA; v_call: TRBV29-1; cdr3_nt: TGCAGCGTTGAAGATGTGTCAGGGGGCGCTTCTGGCTACACCTTC; cdr3_aa: CSVEDVSGGASGYTF
j_call: TRBJ2-1; d_call: TRBD2; clone_size: NA; v_call: TRBV30; cdr3_nt: TGTGCCTACCAGACTAGCGGATTATACAATGAGCAGTTCTTC; cdr3_aa: CAYQTSGLYNEQFF
j_call: TRBJ2-1; d_call: TRBD1; clone_size: NA; v_call: TRBV29-1; cdr3_nt: TGCAGCGTGGCCGGGACAGGGAACAATGAGCAGTTCTTC; cdr3_aa: CSVAGTGNNEQFF
j_call: TRBJ1-2; d_call: NA; clone_size: NA; v_call: TRBV7-3; cdr3_nt: TGTGCCAGCAGGTTATTGCCCGGTCGCTACACCTTC; cdr3_aa: CASRLLPGRYTF
j_call: TRBJ2-3; d_call: TRBD2; clone_size: NA; v_call: TRBV7-6; cdr3_nt: TGTGCCAGCAGCTTTTCGGTCGGTGAAGCGGGGGGGACAGATACGCAGTATTTT; cdr3_aa: CASSFSVGEAGGTDTQYF
j_call: TRBJ1-3; d_call: NA; clone_size: few; v_call: TRBV6-1; cdr3_nt: TGTGCCAGCAGTGAAGCTACTGGAAACACCATATATTTT; cdr3_aa: CASSEATGNTIYF
j_call: TRBJ2-1; d_call: NA; clone_size: NA; v_call: TRBV7-9; cdr3_nt: TGTGCCAGCAGCTTTGAACTAGCCTCGGGGGTTTCCAATGAGCAGTTCTTC; cdr3_aa: CASSFELASGVSNEQFF
j_call: TRBJ2-5; d_call: TRBD2; clone_size: NA; v_call: TRBV29-1; cdr3_nt: TGCAGCGTTTACCCCAGCGGGGGGGCCCAAGAGACCCAGTACTTC; cdr3_aa: CSVYPSGGAQETQYF
j_call: TRBJ1-5; d_call: TRBD1; clone_size: NA; v_call: TRBV5-1; cdr3_nt: TGCGCCAGCAGCTCCGGGACAGGGGTAGGTCAGCCCCAGCATTTT; cdr3_aa: CASSSGTGVGQPQHF
j_call: TRBJ2-1; d_call: NA; clone_size: NA; v_call: TRBV5-6; cdr3_nt: TGTGCCAGCAGCTTTCTCTACAATGAGCAGTTCTTC; cdr3_aa: CASSFLYNEQFF
j_call: TRBJ1-3; d_call: NA; clone_size: once; v_call: TRBV7-3; cdr3_nt: TGTGCCAGCAGCAAAGACAGATCCTCTGGAAACACCATATATTTT; cdr3_aa: CASSKDRSSGNTIYF
j_call: TRBJ1-3; d_call: NA; clone_size: NA; v_call: TRBV6-6; cdr3_nt: TGTGCCAGCATCGAAGGGGCATCCTCTGGAAACACCATATATTTT; cdr3_aa: CASIEGASSGNTIYF
j_call: TRBJ1-2; d_call: NA; clone_size: once; v_call: TRBV10-1; cdr3_nt: TGCGCCAGCAGTGAGTCCGCTAACTATGGCTACACCTTC; cdr3_aa: CASSESANYGYTF
j_call: TRBJ2-5; d_call: NA; clone_size: NA; v_call: TRBV4-1; cdr3_nt: TGCGCCAGCAGCCAGTCCTGGGGCCTGCAAGAGACCCAGTACTTC; cdr3_aa: CASSQSWGLQETQYF
j_call: TRBJ1-5; d_call: TRBD1; clone_size: NA; v_call: TRBV19; cdr3_nt: TGTGCCAGTAGCCTCGGACAGGGAGGGCAGCCCCAGCATTTT; cdr3_aa: CASSLGQGGQPQHF
j_call: TRBJ2-3; d_call: NA; clone_size: NA; v_call: TRBV10-3; cdr3_nt: TGTGCCATCAGCCCGGGGGGCACAGATACGCAGTATTTT; cdr3_aa: CAISPGGTDTQYF
j_call: TRBJ2-2; d_call: TRBD1; clone_size: NA; v_call: TRBV5-1; cdr3_nt: TGCGCCAGCAGCTTGGACACAGGGGAGTTGGGGGAGCTGTTTTTT; cdr3_aa: CASSLDTGELGELFF
j_call: TRBJ1-1; d_call: NA; clone_size: NA; v_call: TRBV7-6; cdr3_nt: TGTGCCAGCAGCAGAGCACAGGGCTTGGGCACTGAAGCTTTCTTT; cdr3_aa: CASSRAQGLGTEAFF